This T cell receptor (beta chain) stems from a study of HIV-infected patients and healthy controls. In its sample, this clonotype is large (0.1 to 1%). Germline V gene lookup returns CDR1 SGHAT and CDR2 FQNNGV. Unmatched junction bases numbered 8, after V lost 3 bases and J lost 4 bases. The length of the CDR3 is 16 residues. Antiretroviral therapy had run roughly three months, about 14 weeks, before follow-up blood collection. The repertoire came from unfractionated whole blood and reflected all unsorted peripheral T cells. Reverse transcription used around 480 ng RNA and constant-region primers for alpha and beta. Each of the alpha and beta chains got its own library through chain-specific third strand synthesis with indices. Two random hexamers, added before amplification and joined, formed each molecule's 12-nucleotide barcode. Each CDR3 protein is one row after TCRdb ran MiXCR on the 5' RACE reads. The sample includes thousands of distinct CDR3 sequences, more than 9% seen only once; the top ten take approximately 18%.

The V gene is TRBV11-2, the J gene TRBJ2-3; 9 positions match TRBD2. The material sequenced was blood, taken during antiretroviral therapy. The sequence was obtained from an adult with HIV infection. CDR3 sequence (DNA): TGTGCCAGCAGCTTTTCGCTAGCGGGGTACGCAGATACGCAGTATTTT. Encoded protein: CASSFSLAGYADTQYF.